These 29 T cell receptor beta chains share one sample of origin, sequenced in a study of blood T cells in healthy people across ages. Together with a sample-barcoded 5' primer, a J-beta primer mix was included in a second PCR lasting about 7 to 12 cycles. TCRdb re-analysed the 5' RACE reads in MiXCR, keeping a single row per CDR3 protein. The table includes roughly 1 million distinct CDR3 sequences, about 23% detected once. A further study also used this sample, focusing on T cells of mothers and their children.

Material for sequencing was blood. The source of these receptors is a girl aged 2 to 9 in good health.

This clonotype was counted only a few times. This chain connects TRBV11-2 to TRBJ1-5, with unresolved D. V lost 3 bases to trimming and J lost 3 bases, with 12 bases between them. This CDR3 comprises 15 residues. Germline V gives CDR1 SGHAT, CDR2 FQNNGV. The CDR3 bases are TGTGCCAGCAGCTTCATGGCCGGAACCAATCAGCCCCAGCATTTT. Its protein product is CASSFMAGTNQPQHF. Using reference TRBV11-2 and TRBJ1-5 for the parts outside the CDR3, the full variable domain is EAGVAQSPRYKIIEKRQSVAFWCNPISGHATLYWYQQILGQGPKLLIQFQNNGVVDDSQLPKDRFSAERLKGVDSTLKIQPAKLEDSAVYLCASSFMAGTNQPQHFGDGTRLSIL.

This clonotype was seen many times. The gene calls are TRBV12-3 or TRBV12-4 and TRBJ2-5; tentative D call: TRBD1 (6 bases). V lost 8 bases to trimming and J lost 5 bases, with 12 bases between them. The CDR3 runs 12 residues. In nucleotides, the CDR3 is TGTGCCAGCTCACCAGGGGCGGAGACCCAGTACTTC. Translation gives CASSPGAETQYF.

CDR3 DNA: TGTGCCAGCAGATTTTCAGAGACCCAGTACTTC. Translation: CASRFSETQYF. This rearrangement joins TRBV12-3 or TRBV12-4 to TRBJ2-5, with D hard to call. The CDR3 runs to 11 residues. Trimming left V 6 bases short and J 4 bases short, with 6 bases between.

Only a few counts were recorded for this clonotype. The gene calls are TRBV6-2 or TRBV6-3 and TRBJ2-1, with a tentative D call TRBD2 (6 bases). The length of the CDR3 is 14 residues. The germline V gene encodes CDR1 MNHEY and CDR2 SVGEGT. The germline V and J ends were trimmed by 2 bases and 9 bases, with 14 bases remaining between them. The CDR3 here is CASSYPLALVEQFF. For the CDR3, the DNA is TGTGCCAGCAGTTACCCCCTAGCGTTGGTTGAGCAGTTCTTC.

CDR3 coding DNA: TGTGCCAGCAGCCCAGAGACTTCCCAAGAGACCCAGTACTTC. Translating gives CASSPETSQETQYF. The V gene is TRBV7-9, the J gene TRBJ2-5, with D uncertain. The germline V and J ends were trimmed by 5 bases and 1 base, with 11 bases remaining between them. Germline CDR1 reads SEHNR; CDR2 reads FQNEAQ (reference sequence). The CDR3 is 14 residues long. Filled out from reference TRBV7-9 and TRBJ2-5, the complete variable domain reads DTGVSQNPRHKITKRGQNVTFRCDPISEHNRLYWYRQTLGQGPEFLTYFQNEAQLEKSRLLSDRFSAERPKGSFSTLEIQRTEQGDSAMYLCASSPETSQETQYFGPGTRLLVL.

This clonotype was seen only a few times. The V gene is TRBV5-6, the J gene TRBJ1-4; 7 nucleotides align to TRBD1. The CDR3 covers 15 residues. V gave up 4 bases and J gave up 5 bases; unmatched junction bases: 8. Germline V gives CDR1 SGHDT, CDR2 YYEEEE. CDR3 DNA: TGTGCCAGCAGCCCGGTCGGACAGGAGAATGAAAAACTGTTTTTT. Amino acid sequence: CASSPVGQENEKLFF.

The chain has TRBV27 and TRBJ1-6; maybe TRBD1 (6 bases). CDR3 length: 14 residues. Trimming left V 4 bases short and J 9 bases short, with 13 bases between. Germline loops: CDR1 MNHEY, CDR2 SMNVEV (reference sequence). The chain's CDR3 is CASSSGRGSSPLHF. The CDR3 nucleotides are TGTGCCAGCAGTTCGGGCAGGGGAAGTTCACCCCTCCACTTT.

In this sample, this clonotype turned up once. The junction departs from germline at one end; a sequencing error may be responsible. This chain joins TRBV9 and TRBJ1-2, with D uncertain. CDR1 is SGDLS and CDR2 is YYNGEE in the germline V gene. CDR3 length equals 16 residues. The CDR3 protein is CTSSSHRGQRAVGYTF. In DNA form, the CDR3 reads TGTACCAGCAGCTCGCATCGAGGGCAGAGGGCGGTTGGCTACACCTTC. Full variable domain (rest looked up from reference TRBV9 and TRBJ1-2): DSGVTQTPKHLITATGQRVTLRCSPRSGDLSVYWYQQSLDQGLQFLIQYYNGEERAKGNILERFSAQQFPDLHSELNLSSLELGDSALYFCTSSSHRGQRAVGYTFGSGTRLTVV.

The chain links TRBV27 to TRBJ2-5; unclear D gene. The DNA end is more similar to TRBJ2-1, so the J call may be wrong. This CDR3 contains 12 residues. The germline gives CDR1 MNHEY, CDR2 SMNVEV (reference sequence). The CDR3 here is CASSEASDEQFF. CDR3 coding DNA: TGTGCCAGCAGTGAGGCCTCGGATGAGCAGTTCTTC.

This clonotype was detected only a few times. This chain joins TRBV7-9 and TRBJ2-5; D is unresolved. Matching the DNA end better, TRBJ2-7 makes the J call doubtful. Germline CDR1 reads SEHNR; CDR2 reads FQNEAQ (reference sequence). This CDR3 comprises 12 residues. CDR3 sequence reads: CASSLMYYEQYF. The CDR3, as DNA: TGTGCCAGCAGCTTAATGTACTACGAGCAGTACTTC.

J is TRBJ2-7 and V is TRBV5-6; D is possibly TRBD1 (6 bases). There are 14 residues in the CDR3. The germline V gene encodes CDR1 SGHDT and CDR2 YYEEEE. Trimming stripped 4 bases from V and 4 bases from J, with 15 bases between. The CDR3 coding sequence is TGTGCCAGCAGCCCACAGGGAAGAGGGTACGAGCAGTACTTC. Its translation: CASSPQGRGYEQYF.

This chain links TRBV7-2 with TRBJ2-6, with D possibly being TRBD1 or TRBD2 (7 bases each). Trimming shortened V by 2 bases and J by 1 base, and 12 bases separated the two germline ends. Germline V gene data show CDR1 as SGHTA and CDR2 as FQGNSA. CDR3 size: 17 residues. In nucleotides, the CDR3 is TGTGCCAGCAGCTTAACAGGGGAGGGGTCTGGGGCCAACGTCCTGACTTTC. Translated, it gives CASSLTGEGSGANVLTF.

This clonotype was seen a handful of times. This chain links TRBV20-1 with TRBJ2-2; no clear D. V lost 1 base, J lost 1 base, and 7 bases lay in between. CDR3 length: 14 amino acids. CDR1 is DFQATT and CDR2 is SNEGSKA in the germline V gene (reference sequence). This CDR3 reads CSARAQQNTGELFF. In DNA form, the CDR3 reads TGCAGTGCTAGAGCACAGCAGAACACCGGGGAGCTGTTTTTT.

This chain connects TRBV5-1 to TRBJ2-1, with D perhaps matching TRBD2 (6 bases). There are 14 residues in the CDR3. CDR1 and CDR2 (germline): SGHRS, YFSETQ. V dropped 5 bases and J dropped 6 bases, with 15 bases sitting between them. For the CDR3, the DNA is TGCGCCAGCAGGGCGGGCCTCGGGGGCAATGAGCAGTTCTTC. Translating it yields CASRAGLGGNEQFF.

This clonotype came up a few times. This chain connects TRBV20-1 to TRBJ1-2; a weak D match, TRBD1 (5 bases). V dropped 3 bases and J dropped 4 bases, with 15 bases sitting between them. The V gene's germline CDR1 is DFQATT and CDR2 SNEGSKA (reference sequence). The length of the CDR3 is 14 residues. The DNA for the CDR3 is TGCAGTGCTAGGGGGGGTCTATCGAGCTATGGCTACACCTTC. This sequence encodes CSARGGLSSYGYTF.

The chain links TRBV7-9 to TRBJ2-5; D is tentatively TRBD1 or TRBD2 (5 bases each). There are 15 residues in the CDR3. The V gene's germline CDR1 is SEHNR and CDR2 FQNEAQ (reference sequence). V lost 4 bases and J lost 5, with 17 bases in between. This CDR3 reads CASSSELTGRETQYF. CDR3 coding DNA: TGTGCCAGCAGCTCCGAACTAACGGGGCGGGAGACCCAGTACTTC.

This rearrangement joins TRBV7-2 to TRBJ1-5, with D unresolved. From germline, CDR1 is SGHTA and CDR2 FQGNSA. V gave up 4 bases and J gave up 5 bases, with 12 bases separating them. The length of the CDR3 is 14 residues. Here the CDR3 reads CASSSVWGDQPQHF. DNA of the CDR3: TGTGCCAGCAGCTCCGTCTGGGGTGATCAGCCCCAGCATTTT. The whole variable domain, remainder taken from reference TRBV7-2 and TRBJ1-5, is GAGVSQSPSNKVTEKGKDVELRCDPISGHTALYWYRQSLGQGLEFLIYFQGNSAPDKSGLPSDRFSAERTGGSVSTLTIQRTQQEDSAVYLCASSSVWGDQPQHFGDGTRLSIL.

The rearrangement joins TRBV7-2 to TRBJ1-1; D uncertain. Trimming left V 2 bases short and J 3 bases short, with 10 bases between. The CDR3 spans 14 residues. Germline V gives CDR1 SGHTA, CDR2 FQGNSA. The CDR3 sequence: CASSLWVDDTEAFF. The DNA of the CDR3 is TGTGCCAGCAGCTTATGGGTGGACGACACTGAAGCTTTCTTT.

This chain connects TRBV7-9 to TRBJ1-6; D remains ambiguous. This CDR3 has 15 amino acids. The V gene's germline CDR1 is SEHNR and CDR2 FQNEAQ (reference sequence). Trimming stripped 9 bases from V and 7 bases from J, with 19 bases between. This chain's CDR3 is CASSNSETTNSPLHF. The DNA for the CDR3 is TGTGCCAGTAGCAACTCCGAGACGACAAATTCACCCCTCCACTTT. Together with reference TRBV7-9 and TRBJ1-6, the CDR3 gives the full variable domain: DTGVSQNPRHKITKRGQNVTFRCDPISEHNRLYWYRQTLGQGPEFLTYFQNEAQLEKSRLLSDRFSAERPKGSFSTLEIQRTEQGDSAMYLCASSNSETTNSPLHFGNGTRLTVT.

The table lists this clonotype with a few counts. V is TRBV6-1 and J is TRBJ1-2; tentative D call: TRBD1 (6 bases). The V gene lost 2 bases and the J gene lost 4 bases, with 8 bases spanning the gap. Per germline, CDR1 MNHNS and CDR2 SASEGT. The CDR3 contains 13 residues. For the CDR3, the DNA is TGTGCCAGCAGTGAATCAGGGGTCTATGGCTACACCTTC. This translates into CASSESGVYGYTF.

The CDR3 nucleotides read TGTGCCAGCAGCCAGGGGTCGGATGAAAAACTGTTTTTT. Translated, it gives CASSQGSDEKLFF. This sequence joins TRBV13 and TRBJ1-4; D is possibly TRBD1 (6 bases). The germline V gene encodes CDR1 PRHDT and CDR2 FYEKMQ (reference sequence). V lost 5 bases, J lost 6 bases, and 10 bases lay in between. CDR3 size: 13 residues.

This clonotype has only a few counts. The gene calls are TRBV10-3 and TRBJ2-1; 8 bases agree with TRBD2. Trimming took 7 bases from V and 8 from J; bases not matched to a gene: 13. Germline CDR1 ENHRY, CDR2 SYGVKD. The CDR3 covers 15 residues. The DNA of the CDR3 is TGTGCCATCACGGGAGGGAGGGCCTTGATTGATGAGCAGTTCTTC. Translation: CAITGGRALIDEQFF.

The chain joins TRBV11-3 to TRBJ2-1; unclear D gene. This CDR3 region has 13 residues. In germline, CDR1 is SGHNT, CDR2 YENEEA. The V gene lost 0 bases and the J gene lost 5 bases, with 5 bases spanning the gap. This CDR3 is CASSLDPDNEQFF. CDR3 sequence (DNA): TGTGCCAGCAGCTTAGACCCGGACAATGAGCAGTTCTTC.

This clonotype was observed a few times. The chain combines TRBV7-2 with TRBJ1-1, with D maybe TRBD1 (5 bases). The CDR3 contains 16 residues. V gave up 5 bases and J gave up 0 bases, with 16 bases separating them. Germline values: CDR1 SGHTA, CDR2 FQGNSA. In DNA, the CDR3 is TGTGCCAGCAGCCTGATAATGGGGGGAATGAACACTGAAGCTTTCTTT. Protein: CASSLIMGGMNTEAFF.

A few counts support this clonotype. The rearrangement joins TRBV6-2 or TRBV6-3 to TRBJ2-1; a possible D gene is TRBD2 (6 bases). The CDR3 spans 17 residues. Deletions cut 0 bases from V and 8 bases from J, with 20 bases between. Germline V gene data show CDR1 as MNHEY and CDR2 as SVGEGT. CDR3 residues: CASSYSFGGLIADEQFF. The CDR3 DNA sequence: TGTGCCAGCAGTTACTCCTTCGGGGGTCTAATAGCGGATGAGCAGTTCTTC.

CDR3 bases: TGTGCCAGCAGTTACCTTCAGGCCGAAAACATTCAGTACTTC. Its translation is CASSYLQAENIQYF. The chain is built from TRBV28 and TRBJ2-4, with D unclear. V was pared by 4 bases and J by 5 bases, with 12 bases between. Germline-derived CDR1 and CDR2 are MDHEN and SYDVKM. The CDR3 loop spans 14 amino acids.

The genes are TRBV6-5 and TRBJ2-3, with TRBD2 matching 8 bases. Germline values: CDR1 MNHEY, CDR2 SVGAGI. The trim removed 8 bases at V and 3 bases at J, leaving 10 bases unmatched. The CDR3 has 15 residues. CDR3 in amino acids: CASGPLAGRTDTQYF. DNA for the CDR3: TGTGCCAGCGGGCCATTAGCGGGAAGAACAGATACGCAGTATTTT.

This clonotype was seen more than once but under ten times. This chain joins TRBV12-5 and TRBJ2-2; 9 bases are shared with TRBD2. The CDR3 extends over 17 amino acids. J was trimmed by 6 bases and V by 6 bases; bases with no gene match: 14. CDR1 is LGHNT, CDR2 FRNRAP, per germline. The CDR3 DNA is TGTGCTAGTGGGGGGACTAGCTTCGGGTTAAACGCCGGGGAGCTGTTTTTT. Protein: CASGGTSFGLNAGELFF.

This chain joins TRBV7-2 and TRBJ1-6; the match to TRBD1 covers 7 bases. The V segment lost 5 bases and the J segment 7 bases; nucleotides outside the gene matches: 17. The CDR3 extends over 18 amino acids. Germline V gene data show CDR1 as SGHTA and CDR2 as FQGNSA. The CDR3 sequence is CASSPYLFPGQLNSPLHF. As DNA, the CDR3 is TGTGCCAGCAGCCCATACCTTTTCCCGGGACAGTTAAATTCACCCCTCCACTTT.